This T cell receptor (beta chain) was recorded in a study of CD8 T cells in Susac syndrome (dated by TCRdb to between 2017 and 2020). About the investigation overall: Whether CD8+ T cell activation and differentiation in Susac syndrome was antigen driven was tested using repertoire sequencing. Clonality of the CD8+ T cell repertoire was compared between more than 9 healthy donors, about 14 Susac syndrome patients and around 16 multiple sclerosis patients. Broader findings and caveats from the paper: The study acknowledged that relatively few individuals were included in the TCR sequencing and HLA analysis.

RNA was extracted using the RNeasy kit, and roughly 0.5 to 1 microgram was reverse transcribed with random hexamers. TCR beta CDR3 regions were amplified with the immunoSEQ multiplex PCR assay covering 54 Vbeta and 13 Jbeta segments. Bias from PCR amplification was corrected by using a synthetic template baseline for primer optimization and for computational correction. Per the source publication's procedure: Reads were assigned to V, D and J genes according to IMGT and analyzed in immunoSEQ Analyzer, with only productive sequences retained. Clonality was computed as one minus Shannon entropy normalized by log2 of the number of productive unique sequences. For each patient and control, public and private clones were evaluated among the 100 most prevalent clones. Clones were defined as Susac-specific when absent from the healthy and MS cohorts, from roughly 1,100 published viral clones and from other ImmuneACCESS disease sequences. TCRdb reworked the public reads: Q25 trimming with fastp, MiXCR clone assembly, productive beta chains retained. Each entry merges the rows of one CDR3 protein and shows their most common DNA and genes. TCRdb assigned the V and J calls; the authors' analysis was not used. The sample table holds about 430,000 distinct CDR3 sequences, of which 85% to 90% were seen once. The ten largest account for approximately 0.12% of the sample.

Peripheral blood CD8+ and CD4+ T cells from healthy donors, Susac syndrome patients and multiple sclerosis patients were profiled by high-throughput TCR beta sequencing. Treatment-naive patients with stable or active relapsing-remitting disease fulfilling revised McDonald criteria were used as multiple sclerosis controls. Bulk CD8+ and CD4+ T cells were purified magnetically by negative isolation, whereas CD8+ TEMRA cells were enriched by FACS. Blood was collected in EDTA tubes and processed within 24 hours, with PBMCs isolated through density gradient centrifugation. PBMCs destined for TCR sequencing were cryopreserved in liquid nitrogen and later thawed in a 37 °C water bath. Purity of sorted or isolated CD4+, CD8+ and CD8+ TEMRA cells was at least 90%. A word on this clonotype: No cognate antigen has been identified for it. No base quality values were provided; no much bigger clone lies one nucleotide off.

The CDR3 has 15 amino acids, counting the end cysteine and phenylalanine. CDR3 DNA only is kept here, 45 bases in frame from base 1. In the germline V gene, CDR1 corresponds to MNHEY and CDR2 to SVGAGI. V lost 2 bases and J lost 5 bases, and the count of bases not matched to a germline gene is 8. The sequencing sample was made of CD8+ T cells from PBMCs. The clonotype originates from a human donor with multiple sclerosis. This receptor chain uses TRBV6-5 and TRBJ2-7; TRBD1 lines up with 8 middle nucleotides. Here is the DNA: TGTGCCAGCAGTTACAAAGGACAGGGTCAGGACGAGCAGTACTTC. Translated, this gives CASSYKGQGQDEQYF.